The entry that follows covers one TCR beta chain sequence. The data are from a study of shared clonotypes between healthy human individuals. Study-level background: The plates for each donor numbered three CD4 naive, three CD4 memory, two CD8 naive and one CD8 memory.

Data came from immunoSEQ multiplex PCR; TCRdb stores just in-frame clones and leaves some out. Of over a million clones in the sample, around 76% were seen once. Germline V gene lookup returns CDR1 MDHEN and CDR2 SYDVKM. The trim removed 3 bases at V and 4 bases at J, leaving 16 bases unmatched. This CDR3 is 19 amino acids long. The clonotype was recovered from a man younger than 35 in good health. The sequencing sample was made of memory CD4+ T cells sorted from blood. Indicated subset: CD45RA-negative fraction. The chain joins TRBV28 to TRBJ2-1; 9 bases map to TRBD2. CDR3 region: CASSFRGKRGVKLYNEQFF. As DNA, the CDR3 is TGTGCCAGCAGTTTCCGCGGCAAGCGGGGGGTCAAACTATACAATGAGCAGTTCTTC.